What follows are 29 T cell receptor beta chains derived from one specimen sequenced in a study of technical replicates of blood from a handful of donors. The data were produced by immunoSEQ multiplex PCR, yet TCRdb's version contains in-frame clones alone and is incomplete. The sample includes 100,000 or so clones, 90% to 96% seen only once; the top ten take roughly 0.36%. The specimen sequenced was T cells isolated from PBMCs. The source is a human donor in good health.

The chain uses TRBV7-9 and TRBJ1-1, with 9 bases that match TRBD1. Germline CDR1 reads SEHNR; CDR2 reads FQNEAQ (reference sequence). This CDR3 contains 16 residues. J gave up 4 bases and V 5 bases, and 11 bases lay outside the gene matches. The DNA of the CDR3 is TGTGCCAGCAGCCGATGGACAGGGGAGCGTCCCACTGAAGCTTTCTTT. Amino acid sequence: CASSRWTGERPTEAFF.

This chain joins TRBV5-1 and TRBJ2-7; 7 bases align to TRBD1. The V gene's germline CDR1 is SGHRS and CDR2 YFSETQ. Losses at the gene ends were 5 bases for V and 6 bases for J; bases not matched to a gene: 5. This CDR3 has 12 residues. CDR3 coding DNA: TGCGCCAGCAGACATTCAGGGGGCGAGCAGTACTTC. Protein product: CASRHSGGEQYF.

This clone has just one count. This CDR3 reads CAWSVGGRVTEAFF. The CDR3 DNA follows: TGTGCCTGGAGTGTGGGGGGGCGAGTTACTGAAGCTTTCTTT. J is TRBJ1-1 and V is TRBV30, with a possible D match to TRBD1 (6 bases). Trimming removed 0 bases from V and 5 bases from J, with 13 bases in between. The CDR3 spans 14 residues. The V gene's germline CDR1 is GTSNPN and CDR2 SVGIG (reference sequence).

This sequence joins TRBV9 and TRBJ1-4; no clear D gene. Germline V lookup: CDR1 SGDLS, CDR2 YYNGEE. The CDR3 sequence is 16 residues long. Trimming took off 0 bases at V and 0 bases at J, with 9 bases between the two ends. The CDR3 region has the DNA TGTGCCAGCAGCGTAGGGCAGATTGCAACTAATGAAAAACTGTTTTTT. Encoded protein: CASSVGQIATNEKLFF.

V gene TRBV5-1 combines with J gene TRBJ2-1, with 8 bases aligning to TRBD2. The V gene's germline CDR1 is SGHRS and CDR2 YFSETQ. The CDR3 covers 19 residues. V was pared by 0 bases and J by 0 bases, with 11 bases of the junction left unmatched. The CDR3 coding sequence is TGCGCCAGCAGCTTGGAGGGGGATTTAGCGGGAAGCTCCTACAATGAGCAGTTCTTC. This translates into CASSLEGDLAGSSYNEQFF.

The chain couples TRBV29-1 to TRBJ1-1; a weak D match, TRBD1 (5 bases). The V end was cut by 4 bases, the J end by 2 bases, with 14 bases between. Germline CDR1 and CDR2: SQVTM and ANQGSEA. This CDR3 has 14 residues. The CDR3: CSVARRDANTEAFF. As DNA, the CDR3 is TGCAGCGTTGCGAGGCGGGACGCAAACACTGAAGCTTTCTTT. The full variable domain, completed using reference TRBV29-1 and TRBJ1-1, is SAVISQKPSRDICQRGTSLTIQCQVDSQVTMMFWYRQQPGQSLTLIATANQGSEATYESGFVIDKFPISRPNLTFSTLTVSNMSPEDSSIYLCSVARRDANTEAFFGQGTRLTVV.

The V and J genes are TRBV10-3 and TRBJ2-7, with a tentative D call TRBD2 (6 bases). Deletions cut 0 bases from V and 0 bases from J, with 12 bases between. This CDR3 has 16 residues. The germline V gene encodes CDR1 ENHRY and CDR2 SYGVKD. CDR3 loop: CAISESGGLSSYEQYF. DNA of the CDR3: TGTGCCATCAGTGAGTCTGGAGGACTAAGCTCCTACGAGCAGTACTTC.

The chain combines TRBV19 with TRBJ1-4; the D is unclear. V lost 7 bases, J lost 2 bases, and 11 bases lay in between. Germline loops: CDR1 LNHDA, CDR2 SQIVND (reference sequence). The CDR3 spans 14 residues. The CDR3 reads CASKEAGTNEKLFF. The CDR3 nucleotides read TGTGCCAGTAAAGAAGCCGGGACTAATGAAAAACTGTTTTTT.

The genes are TRBV28 and TRBJ2-7; 12 bases match TRBD1. CDR1 is MDHEN, CDR2 SYDVKM, per germline. After removal of 5 bases from V and 7 bases from J, the junction contained 12 bases not matched to a gene. The CDR3 runs 16 residues. CDR3 region: CASSVLTGTGGREQYF. In nucleotides, the CDR3 is TGTGCCAGCAGTGTCCTAACCGGGACAGGGGGCCGGGAGCAGTACTTC.

The chain employs TRBV15 and TRBJ2-5; 9 nucleotides align to TRBD2. The J call may be faulty, since TRBJ2-7 better matches the DNA end. Germline CDR1 reads LNHNV; CDR2 reads YYDKDF (reference sequence). This CDR3 contains 15 residues. The chain's CDR3 is CATSRFSGRIDEQYF. CDR3 sequence (DNA): TGTGCCACCAGCAGATTTAGCGGGAGAATAGACGAGCAGTACTTC.

This chain links TRBV2 with TRBJ1-1; no clear D gene. Trimming stripped 8 bases from V and 0 bases from J, with 10 bases between. Germline V gives CDR1 SNHLY, CDR2 FYNNEI. CDR3 length: 13 residues. The CDR3 region has the DNA TGTGCCAGCTACGACATTTTGAACACTGAAGCTTTCTTT. It codes for CASYDILNTEAFF. Drawing the rest from reference TRBV2 and TRBJ1-1, the complete variable domain is EPEVTQTPSHQVTQMGQEVILRCVPISNHLYFYWYRQILGQKVEFLVSFYNNEISEKSEIFDDQFSVERPDGSNFTLKIRSTKLEDSAMYFCASYDILNTEAFFGQGTRLTVV.

The rearrangement links TRBV15 to TRBJ2-2; no reliable D call. Deletions cut 1 base from V and 0 bases from J, with 9 bases between. This CDR3 has 16 residues. Germline V gene data show CDR1 as LNHNV and CDR2 as YYDKDF (reference sequence). The CDR3 reads CATSRARVANTGELFF. The CDR3 DNA reads as TGTGCCACCAGCAGAGCCCGGGTAGCGAACACCGGGGAGCTGTTTTTT.

The rearrangement uses TRBV29-1 and TRBJ1-1; maybe TRBD1 (6 bases). V was shortened by 5 bases and J by 3 bases, with 7 bases between the two germline ends. CDR1 and CDR2 (germline): SQVTM, ANQGSEA. CDR3 length: 11 amino acids. The CDR3 DNA follows: TGCAGCGTTACAGGGTACACTGAAGCTTTCTTT. This gives the protein CSVTGYTEAFF.

The gene calls are TRBV14 and TRBJ2-1, with 7 bases that match TRBD2. The germline V gene encodes CDR1 SGHDN and CDR2 FVKESK. V was pared by 4 bases and J by 15 bases, with 9 bases of the junction left unmatched. CDR3 size: 12 residues. This chain's CDR3 is CASSLVGGSTFF. The CDR3 DNA follows: TGTGCCAGCAGCCTAGTCGGCGGGAGTACGTTCTTC.

The V and J genes are TRBV4-3 and TRBJ1-2, with D unresolved. The V end lost 0 bases, the J end lost 4 bases, and 18 bases lay between the germline ends. Germline values: CDR1 LGHNA, CDR2 YSLEER. CDR3 length: 17 amino acids. The CDR3 region has the DNA TGCGCCAGCAGCCAAGAATCGGTCGGCGGGGATCCCTATGGCTACACCTTC. The encoded protein is CASSQESVGGDPYGYTF.

The chain uses TRBV6-5 and TRBJ1-4, with D possibly matching TRBD1 (6 bases). Trimming left V 8 bases short and J 7 bases short, with 17 bases between. The CDR3 has 14 residues. From germline, CDR1 is MNHEY and CDR2 SVGAGI. CDR3 region: CASCAGTYAEKLFF. The CDR3 DNA sequence: TGTGCCAGCTGTGCCGGGACATACGCTGAAAAACTGTTTTTT.

The chain is built from TRBV6-6 and TRBJ2-4, with 10 bases that match TRBD2. Germline V gene lookup returns CDR1 MNHNY and CDR2 SVGAGI (reference sequence). With 0 bases clipped from V and 5 bases from J, the junction kept 1 base outside the gene matches. The CDR3 extends over 15 amino acids. As DNA, the CDR3 is TGTGCCAGCAGTTACTCGAGCGGGGGGGAAAACATTCAGTACTTC. Translated: CASSYSSGGENIQYF.

The rearrangement joins TRBV4-2 to TRBJ2-1, with a tentative D call TRBD2 (5 bases). V lost 1 base and J 0 bases, leaving 10 bases between the germline ends. The CDR3 has 16 residues. Germline V CDR1 and CDR2: LGHNA, YNFKEQ. For the CDR3, the DNA is TGTGCCAGCAGCCAAGTGGGGAGAGGCTCCTACAATGAGCAGTTCTTC. Translation: CASSQVGRGSYNEQFF.

The chain couples TRBV10-1 to TRBJ1-2; perhaps TRBD1 as D (6 bases). Trimming removed 1 base from V and 8 bases from J, with 11 bases in between. Germline V gene data show CDR1 as WNHNN and CDR2 as SYGVQD (reference sequence). The CDR3 totals 13 residues. In DNA form, the CDR3 reads TGCGCCAGCAGTGAGTTGAGGGGGGGCGGCTACACCTTC. Translation gives CASSELRGGGYTF.

The genes are TRBV4-3 and TRBJ1-3; no definite D call. The CDR3 loop spans 16 amino acids. Trimming left V 0 bases short and J 0 bases short, with 9 bases between. CDR1 is LGHNA and CDR2 is YSLEER in the germline V gene. The CDR3 loop is CASSQELVFSGNTIYF. Here the CDR3 DNA reads TGCGCCAGCAGCCAAGAGTTAGTCTTCTCTGGAAACACCATATATTTT.

The chain joins TRBV14 to TRBJ2-5; D not certain. CDR1 SGHDN and CDR2 FVKESK come from the germline V gene. The CDR3 is 13 residues long. V lost 4 bases and J lost 5, with 11 bases in between. CDR3 amino acids: CASSLQSVETQYF. In nucleotides, the CDR3 is TGTGCCAGCAGCCTCCAGAGCGTCGAGACCCAGTACTTC.

The rearrangement links TRBV2 to TRBJ1-2; D is possibly TRBD1 (5 bases). Deletions cut 1 base from V and 7 bases from J, with 16 bases between. The CDR3 has 15 amino acids. Germline V gene sequence: CDR1 SNHLY, CDR2 FYNNEI. The CDR3 region has the DNA TGTGCCAGCAGTGAAGGCTCAGGGAGGGCCATTGGCTACACCTTC. Protein sequence: CASSEGSGRAIGYTF.

This clone was recorded only once. The chain joins TRBV5-4 to TRBJ1-1; D gene uncertain. V was shortened by 0 bases and J by 6 bases, with 12 bases between the two germline ends. Germline assignment: CDR1 SGHNT and CDR2 YYREEE (reference sequence). There are 14 residues in the CDR3. DNA of the CDR3: TGTGCCAGCAGCTTGGCCGCCAGGTCCGCTGAAGCTTTCTTT. Translation gives CASSLAARSAEAFF. Filled out from reference TRBV5-4 and TRBJ1-1, the complete variable domain reads ETGVTQSPTHLIKTRGQQVTLRCSSQSGHNTVSWYQQALGQGPQFIFQYYREEENGRGNFPPRFSGLQFPNYSSELNVNALELDDSALYLCASSLAARSAEAFFGQGTRLTVV.

This rearrangement joins TRBV6-5 to TRBJ2-1; a weak D match, TRBD1 (6 bases). From germline, CDR1 is MNHEY and CDR2 SVGAGI. The CDR3 spans 14 residues. V lost 2 bases and J lost 8, with 13 bases in between. The CDR3 spells CASSYSQGNDEQFF. The CDR3 region has the DNA TGTGCCAGCAGTTACAGTCAGGGGAATGATGAGCAGTTCTTC.

The V gene is TRBV9, the J gene TRBJ2-7, with TRBD1 matching over 10 bases. J gave up 4 bases and V 4 bases, and 5 bases lay outside the gene matches. The CDR3 runs 14 residues. Germline CDR1 reads SGDLS; CDR2 reads YYNGEE. The CDR3 sequence: CASSRTGGWYEQYF. CDR3 sequence (DNA): TGTGCCAGCAGCCGGACAGGGGGTTGGTACGAGCAGTACTTC. The full variable domain, rest sourced from reference TRBV9 and TRBJ2-7, is DSGVTQTPKHLITATGQRVTLRCSPRSGDLSVYWYQQSLDQGLQFLIQYYNGEERAKGNILERFSAQQFPDLHSELNLSSLELGDSALYFCASSRTGGWYEQYFGPGTRLTVT.

V and J are TRBV7-3 and TRBJ2-3, with 9 nucleotides matching TRBD2. CDR1 is SGHTA and CDR2 is FQGTGA in the germline V gene. The CDR3 covers 17 residues. The ends lost 5 bases at V and 3 bases at J; junction bases unmatched: 12. CDR3 sequence reads: CASSLAPTSGATDTQYF. In DNA, the CDR3 is TGTGCCAGCAGCCTAGCGCCGACTAGCGGAGCAACAGATACGCAGTATTTT.

This clone was counted once. The chain couples TRBV6-5 to TRBJ2-3; D is ambiguous. CDR3 length: 13 amino acids. Germline CDR1 MNHEY, CDR2 SVGAGI. V was trimmed by 4 bases and J by 3 bases, leaving 8 bases between them. CDR3 loop: CASSWKRTDTQYF. The CDR3 coding sequence is TGTGCCAGCAGTTGGAAGAGGACAGATACGCAGTATTTT.

The rearrangement joins TRBV9 to TRBJ2-3; TRBD2 agrees at 16 bases. The germline CDR1 and CDR2 sequences are SGDLS and YYNGEE. Trimming took 3 bases from V and 4 from J; bases not matched to a gene: 5. CDR3 length: 17 amino acids. CDR3 region: CASSAGTSGRAPDTQYF. The DNA for the CDR3 is TGTGCCAGCAGCGCGGGGACTAGCGGGAGGGCCCCAGATACGCAGTATTTT.

The chain uses TRBV29-1 and TRBJ1-3, with 9 bases identical to TRBD1. The germline V gene has CDR1 SQVTM and CDR2 ANQGSEA. The CDR3 totals 14 residues. Trimming took 4 bases from V and 3 from J; bases not matched to a gene: 4. This CDR3 reads CSVAGDRDGNTIYF. CDR3 coding DNA: TGCAGCGTTGCAGGGGACAGGGATGGAAACACCATATATTTT.